The sequence of this TCR beta chain was determined in a study of beta chain features in type 1 diabetes. This CDR3 is 12 amino acids long. The V end was cut by 6 bases, the J end by 9 bases, with 14 bases between. Germline V gene sequence: CDR1 MDHEN, CDR2 SYDVKM. The isolated RNA, all of it, was reverse transcribed, so expressed TCRB transcripts were what got sequenced. Measured with immunoSEQ multiplex PCR; TCRdb has only the in-frame clones, and not every one. Counted here are about 110,000 clones, less than 40% occurring once; the ten biggest clones make up 0.065%. This clonotype was obtained from a woman younger than 30 in good health. V and J are TRBV28 and TRBJ2-5; a weak D match, TRBD1 (6 bases). Sequencing input: stem cell memory CD4+ T cells from blood. CDR3 region: CASSRGVGPQYF. CDR3 nucleotides: TGTGCCAGCAGCAGGGGAGTTGGTCCCCAGTACTTC.